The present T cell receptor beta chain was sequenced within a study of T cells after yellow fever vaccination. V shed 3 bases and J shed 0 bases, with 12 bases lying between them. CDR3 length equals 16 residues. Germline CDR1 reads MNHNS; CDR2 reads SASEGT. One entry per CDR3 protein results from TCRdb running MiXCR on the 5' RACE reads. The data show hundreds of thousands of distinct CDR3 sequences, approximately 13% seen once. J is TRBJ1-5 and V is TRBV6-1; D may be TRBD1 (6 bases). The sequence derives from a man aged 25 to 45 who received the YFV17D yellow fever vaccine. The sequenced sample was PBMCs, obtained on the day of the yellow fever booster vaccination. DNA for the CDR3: TGTGCCAGCAGTGAGACAACAGGGCTTAGCAATCAGCCCCAGCATTTT. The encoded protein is CASSETTGLSNQPQHF.